This is a list of T cell receptor beta chains from one sample in a study of blood T cell repertoires in COVID-19. Here immunoSEQ multiplex PCR was the method, and the copy in TCRdb shows in-frame clones only, minus some. The sample lists around 170,000 clones, 83% occurring once. Sequencing was performed on peripheral blood. These receptors all stem from a human donor in a cohort sampled during active COVID-19. The CDR3 runs from the conserved cysteine through the conserved F or W. A D gene is named only where the DNA matches it firmly. Where a row states a size, it is once, few, many or the class of an expanded clone; other rows omit it.

>NA|TRBV27|TRBD2|TRBJ2-7
TGTGCCAGCAGGCCTAGCGGGAGGGCCGGGGAGCAGTACTTC
CASRPSGRAGEQYF
>NA|TRBV5-4|TRBD1|TRBJ2-7
TGTGCCAGCAGCTTGGGTGGACAGGGCACCTACGAGCAGTACTTC
CASSLGGQGTYEQYF
>NA|TRBV5-5|NA|TRBJ1-3
TGTGCCAGCAGCTTGGGCGGGGGGGGAGCCTCTGGAAACACCATATATTTT
CASSLGGGGASGNTIYF
>NA|TRBV4-2|NA|TRBJ2-7
TGTGCCAGCAGCCTGGAGGGACAGAGCTACGAGCAGTACTTC
CASSLEGQSYEQYF
>NA|TRBV10-3|TRBD2|TRBJ2-7
TGTGCCATCAGTGAGTCTGGGGGGAGGGCCTACGAGCAGTACTTC
CAISESGGRAYEQYF
>NA|TRBV7-8|TRBD1|TRBJ1-6
TGTGCCAGCAGCTTGGGACAGGATAATTCACCCCTCCACTTT
CASSLGQDNSPLHF
>NA|TRBV19|NA|TRBJ1-1
TGTGCCAGTAGTATAGGAGGGAGCAACACTGAAGCTTTCTTT
CASSIGGSNTEAFF
>NA|TRBV29-1|TRBD2|TRBJ2-1
TGCAGCGTTGAGGGGACTAGCGCCTACAATGAGCAGTTCTTC
CSVEGTSAYNEQFF
>NA|TRBV7-9|NA|TRBJ2-7
TGTGCCACAGGCTCCTACGAGCAGTACTTC
CATGSYEQYF
>NA|TRBV13|NA|TRBJ2-2
TGTGCCAGCAGCTTCCGGGACACCGGGGAGCTGTTTTTT
CASSFRDTGELFF
>NA|TRBV4-3|TRBD1|TRBJ2-7
TGCGCCAGCAGCCAAGAGTACCCCGGGACAGCCTACGAGCAGTACTTC
CASSQEYPGTAYEQYF
>NA|TRBV6-5|NA|TRBJ1-3
TGTGCCAGCAGCTCTGCACAGGGAAACACCATATATTTT
CASSSAQGNTIYF
>NA|TRBV6-5|NA|TRBJ1-5
TGTGCCAGCAGTTTCAGGGGCGATCAGCCCCAGCATTTT
CASSFRGDQPQHF
>NA|TRBV3-1/TRBV3-2|NA|TRBJ2-7
TGTGCCAGCAGCCAAGAACCAGGGCCTACCTACGAGCAGTACTTC
CASSQEPGPTYEQYF
>NA|TRBV11-3|TRBD2|TRBJ2-2
TGTGCCAGCAGCTTCTCGACTAGCGGGGGAGCGAACACCGGGGAGCTGTTTTTT
CASSFSTSGGANTGELFF
>NA|TRBV6-2/TRBV6-3|TRBD2|TRBJ2-4
TGTGCCAGCAGTTACGGAGGCGGGACTAGCGGTGTAGCCAAAAACATTCAGTACTTC
CASSYGGGTSGVAKNIQYF
>few|TRBV7-3|TRBD1|TRBJ2-7
TGTGCCAGCAGCTTATCGGGACAGGGGGCGTACGAGCAGTACTTC
CASSLSGQGAYEQYF
>NA|TRBV15|TRBD2|TRBJ2-2
TGTGCCACCAGCAGAGGCCCTTTGGGGGGAGGGCCGTATAAGGGGGAGCTGTTTTTT
CATSRGPLGGGPYKGELFF
>NA|TRBV6-4|NA|TRBJ1-1
TGTGCCAGCAGTGCGACAGTGAACACTGAAGCTTTCTTT
CASSATVNTEAFF
>NA|TRBV24-1|NA|TRBJ2-7
TGTGCCACCAGTGATTCCCAGGGCAGATCCTACGAGCAGTACTTC
CATSDSQGRSYEQYF
>few|TRBV11-3|TRBD1|TRBJ2-1
TGTGCCAGCAGCCAAGCGACAGGGGGAAGGGGTGAGCAGTTCTTC
CASSQATGGRGEQFF
>NA|TRBV27|TRBD1|TRBJ1-6
TGTGCCAGCGGACCACAGGGGAGAAGTTCACCCCTCCACTTT
CASGPQGRSSPLHF
>NA|TRBV6-2/TRBV6-3|TRBD2|TRBJ2-1
TGTGCCAGCAGCCGACTAGCGACAACCTACAATGAGCAGTTCTTC
CASSRLATTYNEQFF
>NA|TRBV18|NA|TRBJ2-7
TGTGCCAGCTCACCTTTGGAGCTACCCGGGAGCGAGCAGTACTTC
CASSPLELPGSEQYF
>NA|TRBV6-6|NA|TRBJ2-5
TGTGCCAGCAGTTACTCCGGGGGGCAGATGGAGACCCAGTACTTC
CASSYSGGQMETQYF
>NA|TRBV7-2|NA|TRBJ1-2
TGTGCCAGCAGCTTACGGAGAGGTGATGGCTACACCTTC
CASSLRRGDGYTF
>NA|TRBV7-9|NA|TRBJ2-7
TGTGCCAGCAGCTTAGACGGGGATTCCTACGAGCAGTACTTC
CASSLDGDSYEQYF
>NA|TRBV24-1|NA|TRBJ1-2
TGTGTCAGCCACCAAACCGGAACAGGGTTTGGCGGCTACACCTTC
CVSHQTGTGFGGYTF